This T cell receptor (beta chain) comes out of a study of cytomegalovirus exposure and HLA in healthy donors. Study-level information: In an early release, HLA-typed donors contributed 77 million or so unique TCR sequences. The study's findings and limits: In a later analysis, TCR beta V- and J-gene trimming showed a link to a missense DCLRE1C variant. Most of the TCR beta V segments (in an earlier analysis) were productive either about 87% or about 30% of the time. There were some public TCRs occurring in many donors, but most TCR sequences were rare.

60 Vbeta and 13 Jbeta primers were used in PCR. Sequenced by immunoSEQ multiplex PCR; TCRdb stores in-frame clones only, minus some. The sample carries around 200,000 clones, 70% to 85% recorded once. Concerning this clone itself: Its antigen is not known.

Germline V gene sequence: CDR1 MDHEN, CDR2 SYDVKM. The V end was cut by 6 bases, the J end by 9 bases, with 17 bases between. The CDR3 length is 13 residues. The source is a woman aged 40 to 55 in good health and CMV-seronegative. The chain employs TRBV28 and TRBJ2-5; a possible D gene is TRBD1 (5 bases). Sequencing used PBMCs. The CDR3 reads CASSPDSLVAQYF. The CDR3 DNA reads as TGTGCCAGCAGCCCAGACAGCTTGGTGGCCCAGTACTTC.